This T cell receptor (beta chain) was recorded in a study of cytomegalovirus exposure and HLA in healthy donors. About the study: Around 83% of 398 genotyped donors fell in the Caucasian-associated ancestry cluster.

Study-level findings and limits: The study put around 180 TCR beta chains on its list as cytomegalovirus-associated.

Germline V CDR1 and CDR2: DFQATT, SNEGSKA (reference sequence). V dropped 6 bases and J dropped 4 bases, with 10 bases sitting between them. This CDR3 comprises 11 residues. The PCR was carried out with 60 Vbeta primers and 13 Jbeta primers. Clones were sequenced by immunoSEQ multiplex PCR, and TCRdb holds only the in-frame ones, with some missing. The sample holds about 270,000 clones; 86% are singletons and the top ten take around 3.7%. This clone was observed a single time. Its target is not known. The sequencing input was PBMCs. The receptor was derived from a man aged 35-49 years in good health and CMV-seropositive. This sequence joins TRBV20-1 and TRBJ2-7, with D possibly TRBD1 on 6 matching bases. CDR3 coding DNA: TGCAGTGCGCCCAGGGGATACGAGCAGTACTTC. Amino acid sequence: CSAPRGYEQYF.